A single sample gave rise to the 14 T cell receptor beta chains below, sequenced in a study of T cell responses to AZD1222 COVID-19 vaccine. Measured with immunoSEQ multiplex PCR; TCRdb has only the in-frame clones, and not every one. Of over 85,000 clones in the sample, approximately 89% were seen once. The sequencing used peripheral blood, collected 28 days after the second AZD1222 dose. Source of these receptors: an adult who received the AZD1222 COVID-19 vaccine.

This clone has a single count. CDR3 amino acids: CASSFDGVSTDTQYF. In DNA form, the CDR3 reads TGCGCCAGCAGCTTCGACGGGGTTAGCACAGATACGCAGTATTTT. This sequence joins TRBV5-1 and TRBJ2-3; TRBD2 is a possible D gene (5 bases). Trimming left V 2 bases short and J 0 bases short, with 10 bases between. This CDR3 has 15 amino acids. In germline, CDR1 is SGHRS, CDR2 YFSETQ.

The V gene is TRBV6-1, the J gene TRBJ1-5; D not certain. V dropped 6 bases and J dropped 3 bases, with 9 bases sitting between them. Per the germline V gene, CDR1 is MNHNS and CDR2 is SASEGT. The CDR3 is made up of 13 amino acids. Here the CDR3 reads CASRAQTNQPQHF. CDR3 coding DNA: TGTGCCAGCAGAGCTCAGACCAATCAGCCCCAGCATTTT.

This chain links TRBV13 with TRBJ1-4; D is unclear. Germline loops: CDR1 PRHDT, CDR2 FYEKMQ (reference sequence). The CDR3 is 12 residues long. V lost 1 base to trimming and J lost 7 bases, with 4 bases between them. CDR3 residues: CASSLDGEKLFF. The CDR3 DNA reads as TGTGCCAGCAGCTTAGATGGTGAAAAACTGTTTTTT.

CDR3 amino acids: CASSLEWVTSGAQETQYF. The CDR3 bases are TGTGCCAGCAGCTTAGAATGGGTGACTAGCGGGGCCCAAGAGACCCAGTACTTC. The rearrangement uses TRBV7-2 and TRBJ2-5, with 11 bases fitting TRBD2. Trimming cost V 1 base and J 1 base; bases outside gene matches: 8. Germline-derived CDR1 and CDR2 are SGHTA and FQGNSA. The CDR3 runs 18 residues.

CDR3 protein: CASSFSTENYGYTF. The CDR3 DNA follows: TGTGCCAGCAGTTTTTCGACAGAGAACTATGGCTACACCTTC. The rearrangement links TRBV28 to TRBJ1-2; the D gene is possibly TRBD1 (5 bases). From germline, CDR1 is MDHEN and CDR2 SYDVKM. This CDR3 is 14 amino acids long. Trimming shortened V by 3 bases and J by 2 bases, and 10 bases separated the two germline ends.

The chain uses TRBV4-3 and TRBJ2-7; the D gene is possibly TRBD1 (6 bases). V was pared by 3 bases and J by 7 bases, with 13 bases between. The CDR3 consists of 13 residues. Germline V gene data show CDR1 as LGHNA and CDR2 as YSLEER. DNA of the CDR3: TGCGCCAGCAGCCAGGGCAGGGGTTTAGAGCAGTACTTC. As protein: CASSQGRGLEQYF.

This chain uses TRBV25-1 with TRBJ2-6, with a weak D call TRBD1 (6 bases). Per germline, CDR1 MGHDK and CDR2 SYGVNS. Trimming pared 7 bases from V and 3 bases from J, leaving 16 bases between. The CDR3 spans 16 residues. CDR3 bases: TGTGCCAGCACTCCCACGAGGGGGTATGGGGCCAACGTCCTGACTTTC. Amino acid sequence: CASTPTRGYGANVLTF.

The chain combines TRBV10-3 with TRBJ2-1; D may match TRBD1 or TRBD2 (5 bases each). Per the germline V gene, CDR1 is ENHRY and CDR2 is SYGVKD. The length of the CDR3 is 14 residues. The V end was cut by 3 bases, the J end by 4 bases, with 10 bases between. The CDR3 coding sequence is TGTGCCATCAGTGACTCGGGACCGTACAATGAGCAGTTCTTC. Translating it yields CAISDSGPYNEQFF.

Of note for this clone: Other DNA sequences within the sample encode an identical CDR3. In DNA, the CDR3 is TGCAGTGCTACAGAGAACACTGAAGCTTTCTTT. This codes for CSATENTEAFF. The V gene is TRBV20-1, the J gene TRBJ1-1; no clear D gene. Germline-derived CDR1 and CDR2 are DFQATT and SNEGSKA (reference sequence). This CDR3 is built from 11 residues. V gave up 4 bases and J gave up 1 base, with 4 bases separating them.

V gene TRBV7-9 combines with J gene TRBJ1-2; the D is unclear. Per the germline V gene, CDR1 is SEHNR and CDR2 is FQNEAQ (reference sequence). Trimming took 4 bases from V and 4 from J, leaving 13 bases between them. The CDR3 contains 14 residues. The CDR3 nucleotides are TGTGCCAGCAGCTCGGTCGTTAGCACCTATGGCTACACCTTC. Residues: CASSSVVSTYGYTF.

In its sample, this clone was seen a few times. The CDR3 DNA reads TGTGCCAGCAGCCAACTGGACAGGGGAGCAGGAAACACCATATATTTT. It translates to CASSQLDRGAGNTIYF. The J gene is TRBJ1-3, the V gene TRBV14, with 9 bases aligning to TRBD1. The J segment lost 4 bases and the V segment lost 2 bases, leaving 6 bases of the junction unmatched. Germline V gives CDR1 SGHDN, CDR2 FVKESK. The CDR3 runs to 16 residues. Combining the CDR3 with reference TRBV14 and TRBJ1-3 gives the whole variable domain EAGVTQFPSHSVIEKGQTVTLRCDPISGHDNLYWYRRVMGKEIKFLLHFVKESKQDESGMPNNRFLAERTGGTYSTLKVQPAELEDSGVYFCASSQLDRGAGNTIYFGEGSWLTVV.

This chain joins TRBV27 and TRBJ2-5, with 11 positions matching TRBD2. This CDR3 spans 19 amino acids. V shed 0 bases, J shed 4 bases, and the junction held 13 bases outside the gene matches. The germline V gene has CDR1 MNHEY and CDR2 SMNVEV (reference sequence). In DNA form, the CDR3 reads TGTGCCAGCAGTTTATCGAATAGGGCTAGCGGGGGGCGAAGAGAGACCCAGTACTTC. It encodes CASSLSNRASGGRRETQYF.

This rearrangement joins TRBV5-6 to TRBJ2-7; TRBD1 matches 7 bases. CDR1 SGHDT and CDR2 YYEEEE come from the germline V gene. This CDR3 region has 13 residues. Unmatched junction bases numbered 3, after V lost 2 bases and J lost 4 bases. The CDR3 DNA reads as TGTGCCAGCAGCTTCGGGACAGTTTACGAGCAGTACGTC. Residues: CASSFGTVYEQYV.

CDR3 amino acids: CASSLFRGMNTEAFF. DNA of the CDR3: TGTGCCAGCAGCTTGTTTCGGGGGATGAACACTGAAGCTTTCTTT. The chain employs TRBV5-4 and TRBJ1-1, with D possibly matching TRBD1 (5 bases). The V gene lost 1 base and the J gene lost 0 bases, with 10 bases spanning the gap. Germline V gene lookup returns CDR1 SGHNT and CDR2 YYREEE (reference sequence). The length of the CDR3 is 15 residues. Full variable domain (outside the CDR3, taken from reference TRBV5-4 and TRBJ1-1): ETGVTQSPTHLIKTRGQQVTLRCSSQSGHNTVSWYQQALGQGPQFIFQYYREEENGRGNFPPRFSGLQFPNYSSELNVNALELDDSALYLCASSLFRGMNTEAFFGQGTRLTVV.